The entry that follows covers one T cell receptor (beta chain) sequence. Its antigen is not identified. The data were obtained in a study of cytomegalovirus exposure and HLA in healthy donors. General study points: In a later analysis, DRB1 alleles had the most associated TCRs; HLA-C alleles the fewest. Judged likely to be a sequencing artifact was a cluster of highly shared sequence variants. Associated with cytomegalovirus, according to the listing, were some 180 TCR beta chains.

PCR involved 60 Vbeta and 13 Jbeta primers. Produced via immunoSEQ multiplex PCR; TCRdb's table is partial and in-frame only. The sample comprises 65,000 to 85,000 clones, 78% of which are singletons, and 8% to 9% rests with the top ten. V lost 5 bases, J lost 2 bases, and 12 bases lay in between. Germline CDR1 and CDR2: SGHTA and FQGNSA. The CDR3 length is 14 residues. The TCR sequence derives from a woman aged 40 to 50 in good health and CMV-seropositive. This sequence joins TRBV7-2 and TRBJ1-1, with D maybe TRBD1 (6 bases). The sequencing sample was made of PBMCs. CDR3 sequence reads: CASSEWTANTEAFF. The CDR3 DNA sequence: TGTGCCAGCAGCGAGTGGACAGCTAACACTGAAGCTTTCTTT.